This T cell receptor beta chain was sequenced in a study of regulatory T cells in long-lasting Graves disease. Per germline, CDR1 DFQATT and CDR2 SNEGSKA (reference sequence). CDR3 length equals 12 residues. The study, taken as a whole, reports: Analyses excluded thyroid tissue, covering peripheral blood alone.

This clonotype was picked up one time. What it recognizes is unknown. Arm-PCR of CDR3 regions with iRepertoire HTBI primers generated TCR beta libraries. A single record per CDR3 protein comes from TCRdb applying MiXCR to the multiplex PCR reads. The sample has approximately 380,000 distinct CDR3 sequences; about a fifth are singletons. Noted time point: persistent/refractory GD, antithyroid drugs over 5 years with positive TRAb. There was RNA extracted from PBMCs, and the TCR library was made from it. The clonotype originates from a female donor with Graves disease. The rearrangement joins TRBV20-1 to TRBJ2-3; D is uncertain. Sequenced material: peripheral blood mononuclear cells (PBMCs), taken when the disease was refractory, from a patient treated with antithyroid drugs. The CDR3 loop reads CSAAWGTDTQYF. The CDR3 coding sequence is TGCAGCGCCGCGTGGGGCACAGATACGCAGTATTTT.